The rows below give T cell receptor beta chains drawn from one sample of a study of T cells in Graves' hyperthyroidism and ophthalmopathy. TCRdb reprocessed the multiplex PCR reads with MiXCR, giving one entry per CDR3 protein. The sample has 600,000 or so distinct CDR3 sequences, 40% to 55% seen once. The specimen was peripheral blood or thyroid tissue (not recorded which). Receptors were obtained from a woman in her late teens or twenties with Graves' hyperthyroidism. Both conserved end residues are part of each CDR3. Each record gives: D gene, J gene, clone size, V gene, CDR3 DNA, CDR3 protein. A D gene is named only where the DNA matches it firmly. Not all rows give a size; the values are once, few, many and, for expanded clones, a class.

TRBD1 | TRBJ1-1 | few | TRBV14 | TGTGCCAGCAGCCAAGGCACAGGGGGTATTTCTGCTTTCTTT | CASSQGTGGISAFF
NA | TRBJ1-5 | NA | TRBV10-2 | TGTGCCAGCAGTTACGTCAGTAGTAATCAGCCCCAGCATTTT | CASSYVSSNQPQHF
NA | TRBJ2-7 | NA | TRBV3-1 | TGTGCCAGCAGTCACAGGAACGGCTACGAGCAGTACTTC | CASSHRNGYEQYF
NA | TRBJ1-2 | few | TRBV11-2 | TGTGCCAGCTCACCACCGGCAGCCAGGACTAACAATGGCTACACCTTC | CASSPPAARTNNGYTF
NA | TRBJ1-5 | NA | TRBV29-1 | TGCAGCGTTGCAGGTGCAGGGGGCAATCAGCCCCAGCATTTT | CSVAGAGGNQPQHF
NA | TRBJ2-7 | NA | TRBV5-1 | TGCGCCAGCAGCGCCTTGTCAGGCGTCTACTACGAGCAGTACTTC | CASSALSGVYYEQYF
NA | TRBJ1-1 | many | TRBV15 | TGTGCCACCAGCCACGAGTACACTGAAGCTTTCTTT | CATSHEYTEAFF
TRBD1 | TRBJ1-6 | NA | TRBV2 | TGTGCCAGCTCACCAGGGGGACTATCACCCCTCCACTTT | CASSPGGLSPLHF
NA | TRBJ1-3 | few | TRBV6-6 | TGTGCCAGCCGGGACCGACTCTCTGGAAACACCATATATTTT | CASRDRLSGNTIYF
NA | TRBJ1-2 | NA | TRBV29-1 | TGCAGCTTAGGGGATAACTATGGCTACACCTTC | CSLGDNYGYTF
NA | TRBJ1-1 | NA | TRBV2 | TGTGCCAGCAAATTGAGGGGGGCGAGAAACACTGAAGCTTTCTTT | CASKLRGARNTEAFF
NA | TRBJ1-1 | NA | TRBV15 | TGTGCCACCAGCAGAGGGGTCAGGGAAGAGGCTGAAGCTTTCTTT | CATSRGVREEAEAFF
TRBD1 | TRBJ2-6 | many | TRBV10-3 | TGTGCCATCAGTGGACAGGGGGCCAGGTCTGGGGCCAACGTCCTGACTTTC | CAISGQGARSGANVLTF
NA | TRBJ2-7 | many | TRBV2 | TGTGCCAGCAGTCTCGATTATTTCGAGCAGTACTTC | CASSLDYFEQYF
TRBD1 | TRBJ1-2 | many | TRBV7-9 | TGTGCCAGCAGCTTAGAAGGGGGCGCGGACTATGGCTACACCTTC | CASSLEGGADYGYTF
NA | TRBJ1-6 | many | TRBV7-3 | TGTGCCAGCAGCTTAGGGGATCGTGGTTCACCCCTCCACTTT | CASSLGDRGSPLHF
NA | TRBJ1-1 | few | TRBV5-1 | TGCGCCAGCAGCCAAGAGCCAGGGGTTACTGAAGCTTTCTTT | CASSQEPGVTEAFF
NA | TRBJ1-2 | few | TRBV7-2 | TGTGCCAGCAGCTTAGAAGGGAGCGGCTTCTATGGCTACACCTTC | CASSLEGSGFYGYTF
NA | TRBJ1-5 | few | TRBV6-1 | TGTGCCAGCGGATTGGACTCGGGGAGCAATCAGCCCCAGCATTTT | CASGLDSGSNQPQHF
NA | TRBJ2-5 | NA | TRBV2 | TGTGCCAGCTTACCGACAGGACAAGAGACCCAGTACTTC | CASLPTGQETQYF
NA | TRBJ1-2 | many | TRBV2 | TGTGCCAGCAGTGAAGGGGGCAGAAACTATGGCTACACCTTC | CASSEGGRNYGYTF
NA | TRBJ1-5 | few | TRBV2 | TGTGCCAGCAGCTTAGGCCCGGAAGGGAGCGGCGGTGGGCCCCAGCATTTT | CASSLGPEGSGGGPQHF